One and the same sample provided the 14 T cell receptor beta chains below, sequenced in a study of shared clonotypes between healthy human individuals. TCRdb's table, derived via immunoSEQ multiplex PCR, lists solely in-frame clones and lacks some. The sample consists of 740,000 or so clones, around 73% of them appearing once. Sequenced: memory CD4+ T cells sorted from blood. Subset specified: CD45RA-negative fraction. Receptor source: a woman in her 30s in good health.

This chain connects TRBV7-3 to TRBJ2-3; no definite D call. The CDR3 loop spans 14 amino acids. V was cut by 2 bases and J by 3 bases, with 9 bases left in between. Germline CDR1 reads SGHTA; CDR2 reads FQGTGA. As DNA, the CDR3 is TGTGCCAGCAGCTTATCCCTAGGGACAGATACGCAGTATTTT. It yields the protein CASSLSLGTDTQYF. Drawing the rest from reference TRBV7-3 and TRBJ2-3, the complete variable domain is GAGVSQTPSNKVTEKGKYVELRCDPISGHTALYWYRQSLGQGPEFLIYFQGTGAADDSGLPNDRFFAVRPEGSVSTLKIQRTERGDSAVYLCASSLSLGTDTQYFGPGTRLTVL.

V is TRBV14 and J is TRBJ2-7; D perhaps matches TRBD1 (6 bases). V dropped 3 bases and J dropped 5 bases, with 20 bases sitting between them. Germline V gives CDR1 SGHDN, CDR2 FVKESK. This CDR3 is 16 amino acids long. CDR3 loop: CASSQGPGTYRDEQYF. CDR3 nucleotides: TGTGCCAGCAGCCAGGGGCCCGGGACATACCGCGACGAGCAGTACTTC.

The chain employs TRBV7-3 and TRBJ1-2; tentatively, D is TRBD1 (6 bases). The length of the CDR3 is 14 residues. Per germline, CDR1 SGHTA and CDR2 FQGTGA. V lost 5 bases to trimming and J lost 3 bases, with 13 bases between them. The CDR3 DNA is TGTGCCAGCAGCCCCGACGGACAGCACTATGGCTACACCTTC. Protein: CASSPDGQHYGYTF.

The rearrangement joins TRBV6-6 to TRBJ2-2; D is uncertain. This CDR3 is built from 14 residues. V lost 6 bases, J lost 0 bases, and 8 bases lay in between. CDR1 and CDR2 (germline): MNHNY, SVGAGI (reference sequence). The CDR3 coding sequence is TGTGCCAGCAGCTACCCAGCGAACACCGGGGAGCTGTTTTTT. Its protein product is CASSYPANTGELFF.

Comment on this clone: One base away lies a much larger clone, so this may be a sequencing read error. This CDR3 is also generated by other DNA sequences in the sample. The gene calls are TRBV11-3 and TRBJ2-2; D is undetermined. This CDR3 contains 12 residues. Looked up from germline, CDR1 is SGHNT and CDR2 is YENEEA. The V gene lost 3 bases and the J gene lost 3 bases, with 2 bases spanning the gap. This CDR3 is CASSLDTGELFF. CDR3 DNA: TGTGCCAGCAGCTTGGACACCGGGGAGCTGTTTTTT.

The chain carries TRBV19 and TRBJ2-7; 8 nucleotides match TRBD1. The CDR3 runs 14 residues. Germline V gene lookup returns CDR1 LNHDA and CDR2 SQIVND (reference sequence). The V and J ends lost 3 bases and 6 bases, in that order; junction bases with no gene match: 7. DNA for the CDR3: TGTGCCAGTAGTATCCGACAGGGGACCCTCGAGCAGTACTTC. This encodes CASSIRQGTLEQYF.

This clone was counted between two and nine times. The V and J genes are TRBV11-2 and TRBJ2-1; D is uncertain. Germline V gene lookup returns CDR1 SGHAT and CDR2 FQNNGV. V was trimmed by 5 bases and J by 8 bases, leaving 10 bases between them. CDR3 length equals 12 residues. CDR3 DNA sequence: TGTGCCAGCAGCCCGGCACGTTATGAGCAGTTCTTC. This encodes CASSPARYEQFF.

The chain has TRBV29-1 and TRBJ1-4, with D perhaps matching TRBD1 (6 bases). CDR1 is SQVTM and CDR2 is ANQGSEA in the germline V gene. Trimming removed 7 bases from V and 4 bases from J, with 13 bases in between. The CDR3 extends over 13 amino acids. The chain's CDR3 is CSGPGTINEKLFF. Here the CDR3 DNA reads TGCAGCGGCCCCGGGACAATTAATGAAAAACTGTTTTTT.

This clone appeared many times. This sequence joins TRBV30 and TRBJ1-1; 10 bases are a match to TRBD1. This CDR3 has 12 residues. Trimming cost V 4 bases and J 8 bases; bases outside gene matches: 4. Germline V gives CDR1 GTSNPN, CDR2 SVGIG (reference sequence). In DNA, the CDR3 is TGTGCCTGGACCCGACAGGGGGCGGAAGCTTTCTTT. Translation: CAWTRQGAEAFF.

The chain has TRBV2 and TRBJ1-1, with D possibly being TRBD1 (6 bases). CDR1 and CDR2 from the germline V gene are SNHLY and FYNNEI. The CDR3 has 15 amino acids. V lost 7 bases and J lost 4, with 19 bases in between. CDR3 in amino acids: CASTWGGGLSTEAFF. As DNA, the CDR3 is TGTGCCAGCACATGGGGGGGCGGGTTGAGCACTGAAGCTTTCTTT.

CDR3 region: CASSTRLVGWADTDTQYF. The CDR3 nucleotides are TGTGCCAGTAGTACCCGACTAGTGGGTTGGGCTGACACAGATACGCAGTATTTT. The V call is TRBV19, the J call TRBJ2-3; tentative D call: TRBD2 (6 bases). CDR3 length equals 18 residues. The germline CDR1 and CDR2 sequences are LNHDA and SQIVND (reference sequence). The ends were cut back, 4 bases at V and 2 bases at J, with 22 bases in the middle. The complete variable domain, with remaining parts taken from reference TRBV19 and TRBJ2-3, reads DGGITQSPKYLFRKEGQNVTLSCEQNLNHDAMYWYRQDPGQGLRLIYYSQIVNDFQKGDIAEGYSVSREKKESFPLTVTSAQKNPTAFYLCASSTRLVGWADTDTQYFGPGTRLTVL.

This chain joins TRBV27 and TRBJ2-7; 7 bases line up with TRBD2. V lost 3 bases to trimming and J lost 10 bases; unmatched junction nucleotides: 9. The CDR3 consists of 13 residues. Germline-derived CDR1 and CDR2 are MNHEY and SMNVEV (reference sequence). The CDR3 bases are TGTGCCAGCAGTTTTAGGCTAGCGGATAAACAGTACTTC. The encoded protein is CASSFRLADKQYF.

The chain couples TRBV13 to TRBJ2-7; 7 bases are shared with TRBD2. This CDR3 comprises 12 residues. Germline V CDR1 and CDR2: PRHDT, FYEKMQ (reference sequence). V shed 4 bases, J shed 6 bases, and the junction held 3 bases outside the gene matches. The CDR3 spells CASSWGGPEQYF. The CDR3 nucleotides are TGTGCCAGCAGCTGGGGGGGTCCCGAGCAGTACTTC.

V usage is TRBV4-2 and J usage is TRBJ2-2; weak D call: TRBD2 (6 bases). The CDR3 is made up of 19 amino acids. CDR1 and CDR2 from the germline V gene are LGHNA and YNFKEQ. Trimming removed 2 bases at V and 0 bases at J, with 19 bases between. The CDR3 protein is CASSQLGLAGTANTGELFF. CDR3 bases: TGTGCCAGCAGCCAATTGGGGCTGGCGGGGACTGCGAACACCGGGGAGCTGTTTTTT.